This T cell receptor beta chain was recorded in a study of blood T cell repertoires in COVID-19. Study summary: PBMCs, B-cell-depleted T cells, or T cells were the source of the cDNA or gDNA that made up the material.

Original methodology: Estimation of nucleated cell counts relied on the amplification of reference gene primers. The data were produced by immunoSEQ multiplex PCR, yet TCRdb's version contains in-frame clones alone and is incomplete. The D gene and trimming were derived from the DNA, and the V and J assignments and clone size from that table. The sample shows 240,000 or so clones, 87% of them seen only once. The germline V gene encodes CDR1 ENHRY and CDR2 SYGVKD. After removal of 2 bases from V and 0 bases from J, the junction contained 7 bases not matched to a gene. The CDR3 runs 16 residues. The sequence came from a man in his sixties who had recovered from COVID-19. The rearrangement uses TRBV10-3 and TRBJ2-7; 7 bases are shared with TRBD1. The sequenced sample consisted of peripheral blood. The CDR3 is CAISEINRDSSYEQYF. In DNA form, the CDR3 reads TGTGCCATCAGTGAGATAAACCGGGACAGCTCCTACGAGCAGTACTTC.